This T cell receptor (beta chain) was recorded in a study of T cells in Graves' hyperthyroidism and ophthalmopathy. Background on the study: Before any treatment, at initial diagnosis, peripheral blood was collected. Study-wide results and limits: Ophthalmopathy was separated from stable hyperthyroidism by a 13 V-J model.

The source material, RNA transcripts, was used to amplify TCR beta CDR3 regions. The study used the HTBI primer set for a first-round RT-PCR of the TCR CDR3. A single record per CDR3 protein comes from TCRdb applying MiXCR to the multiplex PCR reads. The table records a few hundred thousand distinct CDR3 sequences, around 18% of them present only once. The CDR3 runs to 15 residues. Germline assignment: CDR1 SGHTA and CDR2 FQGTGA. Trimming stripped 0 bases from V and 3 bases from J, with 12 bases between. Turning to this clonotype: Its antigen is undetermined.

This chain uses TRBV7-3 with TRBJ2-7; D is uncertain. The sequence was obtained from a man between 18 and 35 years old with Graves' ophthalmopathy. The specimen was blood. The CDR3 DNA is TGTGCCAGCAGCTTAACGCCAGGAAGTCGCTACGAGCAGTACTTC. It yields the protein CASSLTPGSRYEQYF.